Listed below are T cell receptor beta chains from one sample, sequenced in a study of blood T cell repertoires in COVID-19. This table comes from immunoSEQ multiplex PCR, and its TCRdb copy is limited to in-frame clones, with some not included. The table shows 95,000 to 100,000 clones, with 85% to 95% occurring only once. The sample consisted of peripheral blood. Receptor source: a man aged 50-59 years with active COVID-19. The CDR3 runs from the conserved cysteine through the conserved F or W. A D gene is named only where the DNA matches it firmly. Clone sizes are given selectively: once, few, many, or a class where the clone is expanded.

D	V	J	size	CDR3	DNA
NA	TRBV20-1	TRBJ2-1	NA	CSARAYNEQFF	TGCAGTGCTAGAGCATACAATGAGCAGTTCTTC
TRBD2	TRBV25-1	TRBJ2-3	NA	CASSESSGREYTQYF	TGTGCCAGCAGTGAATCCAGCGGGAGGGAATATACGCAGTATTTT
TRBD1	TRBV11-2	TRBJ1-5	NA	CASSPGTGGISSNQPQHF	TGTGCCAGCAGCCCCGGGACAGGGGGCATATCGAGCAATCAGCCCCAGCATTTT
TRBD2	TRBV23-1	TRBJ2-1	NA	CASSQCGLASSYNEQFF	TGCGCCAGCAGTCAATGTGGACTAGCGAGCTCCTACAATGAGCAGTTCTTC
TRBD1	TRBV18	TRBJ1-6	NA	CASSPTGGNSPLHF	TGTGCCAGCTCACCTACAGGGGGCAATTCACCCCTCCACTTT
TRBD1	TRBV28	TRBJ2-7	NA	CASSSVTGTGAYEQYF	TGTGCCAGCAGTAGCGTAACCGGGACAGGGGCCTACGAGCAGTACTTC
NA	TRBV15	TRBJ2-2	NA	CATRGEGPQGTSNTGELFF	TGTGCCACCCGAGGTGAAGGACCCCAGGGGACATCTAACACCGGGGAGCTGTTTTTT
NA	TRBV11-2	TRBJ2-2	NA	CASSPPNGELFF	TGTGCCAGCAGCCCTCCTAACGGGGAGCTGTTTTTT
TRBD1	TRBV6-2/TRBV6-3	TRBJ2-1	NA	CASSLSGQTYNEQFF	TGTGCCAGCAGTCTTTCGGGACAGACTTACAATGAGCAGTTCTTC
NA	TRBV7-2	TRBJ1-2	NA	CASSPRGGANYGYTF	TGTGCCAGCAGCCCTCGGGGGGGGGCTAACTATGGCTACACCTTC
TRBD2	TRBV6-1	TRBJ2-1	NA	CASSAETSGRAVLQQFF	TGTGCCAGCAGTGCCGAGACCAGCGGGAGGGCCGTCCTCCAGCAGTTCTTC
NA	TRBV30	TRBJ2-5	NA	CAWSVRRQTSGETQYF	TGTGCCTGGAGTGTACGACGACAGACCTCCGGAGAGACCCAGTACTTC
TRBD1	TRBV5-1	TRBJ2-1	NA	CASSFGVDRVNEQFF	TGCGCCAGCAGCTTTGGGGTTGACAGGGTCAATGAGCAGTTCTTC
NA	TRBV6-5	TRBJ2-7	NA	CASSLSRGHEQYF	TGTGCCAGCAGCCTGAGTAGGGGCCACGAGCAGTACTTC
TRBD2	TRBV28	TRBJ2-1	NA	CASSVAGGSSYNEQFF	TGTGCCAGCAGCGTAGCGGGGGGGAGCTCCTACAATGAGCAGTTCTTC
TRBD2	TRBV19	TRBJ2-1	NA	CASRGLAEYNEQFF	TGTGCCAGTAGGGGACTAGCGGAGTACAATGAGCAGTTCTTC
NA	TRBV30	TRBJ1-1	NA	CAWSGQVNTEAFF	TGTGCCTGGAGTGGGCAGGTAAACACTGAAGCTTTCTTT
NA	TRBV28	TRBJ1-2	NA	CASSLGGVGGYTF	TGTGCCAGCAGCCTCGGGGGGGTTGGCGGCTACACCTTC
NA	TRBV5-8	TRBJ2-7	NA	CASSQGQGGSYEQYF	TGTGCCAGCAGCCAGGGGCAGGGGGGCTCCTACGAGCAGTACTTC
NA	TRBV9	TRBJ2-5	NA	CASSVGTHGVATQYF	TGTGCCAGCAGCGTCGGGACACACGGCGTGGCGACCCAGTACTTC
TRBD1	TRBV27	TRBJ1-1	NA	CASSYLRDRGGEAFF	TGTGCCAGCAGTTACCTCAGGGACAGGGGCGGTGAAGCTTTCTTT
TRBD1	TRBV7-8	TRBJ1-2	NA	CASRQGQGYGYTF	TGTGCCAGCAGGCAAGGACAGGGGTATGGCTACACCTTC
NA	TRBV28	TRBJ1-2	NA	CASDSGYGYTF	TGTGCCAGCGATAGCGGCTATGGCTACACCTTC
NA	TRBV5-4	TRBJ2-7	NA	CASSPGTRSPYEQYF	TGTGCCAGCAGCCCAGGTACGCGAAGCCCCTACGAGCAGTACTTC
TRBD1	TRBV28	TRBJ1-5	NA	CASSFVETGDQPQHF	TGTGCCAGCAGTTTTGTTGAGACAGGGGATCAGCCCCAGCATTTT
NA	TRBV5-1	TRBJ2-6	NA	CASSTESGANVLTF	TGCGCCAGCAGTACGGAGTCTGGGGCCAACGTCCTGACTTTC
NA	TRBV25-1	TRBJ1-4	NA	CASSGAGTREKLFF	TGTGCCAGCAGTGGAGCGGGGACCAGAGAAAAACTGTTTTTT
TRBD1	TRBV28	TRBJ2-7	NA	CASSRTGGAEQYF	TGTGCCAGCAGTCGGACAGGGGGCGCCGAGCAGTACTTC
NA	TRBV28	TRBJ2-7	once	CASSLPATGNEQYF	TGTGCCAGCAGTTTACCCGCTACAGGTAACGAGCAGTACTTC
NA	TRBV4-1	TRBJ2-3	NA	CASSQGLAWTDTQYF	TGCGCCAGCAGCCAAGGGCTAGCGTGGACAGATACGCAGTATTTT
TRBD2	TRBV18	TRBJ2-2	few	CASSGTSGTGELFF	TGTGCCAGCTCCGGGACTAGCGGGACCGGGGAGCTGTTTTTT
NA	TRBV2	TRBJ2-1	NA	CASKGGHEQFF	TGTGCCAGCAAAGGAGGCCATGAGCAGTTCTTC
NA	TRBV27	TRBJ2-3	NA	CASSRTGLGTDTQYF	TGTGCCAGCAGTCGTACAGGGTTGGGCACAGATACGCAGTATTTT
NA	TRBV19	TRBJ2-2	NA	CASNQQGARTGELFF	TGTGCCAGTAACCAACAAGGGGCGCGTACCGGGGAGCTGTTTTTT
TRBD2	TRBV19	TRBJ2-7	once	CASRLGTSGPYEQYF	TGTGCCAGTAGGCTCGGGACTAGCGGACCCTACGAGCAGTACTTC
TRBD1	TRBV19	TRBJ2-1	NA	CASSSGQSSYNEQFF	TGTGCCAGTAGTTCGGGACAGAGCTCCTACAATGAGCAGTTCTTC
NA	TRBV18	TRBJ1-4	NA	CASSPRPGRTNEKLFF	TGTGCCAGCTCACCGCGTCCAGGGCGAACTAATGAAAAACTGTTTTTT
NA	TRBV11-2	TRBJ1-3	NA	CASSQDIGNTIYF	TGTGCCAGCAGCCAGGACATTGGAAACACCATATATTTT
TRBD1	TRBV28	TRBJ1-5	NA	CASSLLGQGSNQPQHF	TGTGCCAGCAGTCTACTGGGACAGGGAAGCAATCAGCCCCAGCATTTT
NA	TRBV5-4	TRBJ1-2	NA	CASSLDRQQFYYGYTF	TGTGCCAGCAGCTTGGATCGACAGCAATTTTACTATGGCTACACCTTC
TRBD1	TRBV19	TRBJ2-5	NA	CASSSDRGRGETQYF	TGTGCCAGTAGTTCGGACAGGGGACGAGGAGAGACCCAGTACTTC